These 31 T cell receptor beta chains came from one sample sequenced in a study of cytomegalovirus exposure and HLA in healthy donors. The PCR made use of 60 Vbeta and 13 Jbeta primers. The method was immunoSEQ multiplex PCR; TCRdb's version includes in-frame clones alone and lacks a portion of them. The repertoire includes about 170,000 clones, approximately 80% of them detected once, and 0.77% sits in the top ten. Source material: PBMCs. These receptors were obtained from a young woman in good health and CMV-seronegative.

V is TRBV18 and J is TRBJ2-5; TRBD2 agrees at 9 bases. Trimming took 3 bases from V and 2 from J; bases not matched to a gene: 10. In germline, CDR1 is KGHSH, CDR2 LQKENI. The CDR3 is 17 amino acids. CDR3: CASSPRSAGGMQETQYF. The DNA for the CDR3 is TGTGCCAGCTCACCTCGGTCAGCGGGAGGAATGCAAGAGACCCAGTACTTC.

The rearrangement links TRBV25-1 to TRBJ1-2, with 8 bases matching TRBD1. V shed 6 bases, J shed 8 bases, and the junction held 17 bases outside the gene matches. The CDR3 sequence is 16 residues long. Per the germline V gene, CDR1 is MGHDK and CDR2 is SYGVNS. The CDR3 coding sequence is TGTGCCAGCAGGGGGGGATCGGTGCAGGGGGCGCGGGGCTACACCTTC. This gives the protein CASRGGSVQGARGYTF.

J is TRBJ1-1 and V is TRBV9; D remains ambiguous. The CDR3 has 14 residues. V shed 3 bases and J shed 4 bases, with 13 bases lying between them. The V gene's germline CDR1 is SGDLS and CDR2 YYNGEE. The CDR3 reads CASSAEGRSTEAFF. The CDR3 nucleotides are TGTGCCAGCAGCGCAGAGGGCCGGAGCACTGAAGCTTTCTTT.

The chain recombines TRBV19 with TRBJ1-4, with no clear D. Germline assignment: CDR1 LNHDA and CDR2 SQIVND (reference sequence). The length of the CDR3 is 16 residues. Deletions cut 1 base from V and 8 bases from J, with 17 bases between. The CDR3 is CASSIGPSIRSEKLFF. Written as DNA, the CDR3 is TGTGCCAGTAGTATAGGTCCTAGTATCCGCAGCGAAAAACTGTTTTTT.

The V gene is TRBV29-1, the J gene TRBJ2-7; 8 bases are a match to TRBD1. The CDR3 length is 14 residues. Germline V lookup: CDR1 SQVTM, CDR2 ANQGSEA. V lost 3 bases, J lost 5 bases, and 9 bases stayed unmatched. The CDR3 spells CSVDLGQGGDEQYF. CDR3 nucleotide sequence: TGCAGCGTTGACCTAGGACAGGGCGGCGACGAGCAGTACTTC.

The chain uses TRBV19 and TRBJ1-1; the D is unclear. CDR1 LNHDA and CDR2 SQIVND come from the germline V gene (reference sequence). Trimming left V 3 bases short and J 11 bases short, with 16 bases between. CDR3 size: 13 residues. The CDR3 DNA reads TGTGCCAGTAGTATTCTCCCCGGGGATGGGGCTTTCTTT. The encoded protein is CASSILPGDGAFF.

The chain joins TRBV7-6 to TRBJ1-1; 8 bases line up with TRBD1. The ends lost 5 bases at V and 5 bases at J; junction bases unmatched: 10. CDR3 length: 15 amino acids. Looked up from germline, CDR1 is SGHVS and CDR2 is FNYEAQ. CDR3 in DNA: TGTGCCAGCAGCCCGCGAACAGGGGGTAGGACTGAAGCTTTCTTT. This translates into CASSPRTGGRTEAFF. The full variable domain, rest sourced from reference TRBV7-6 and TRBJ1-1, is GAGVSQSPRYKVTKRGQDVALRCDPISGHVSLYWYRQALGQGPEFLTYFNYEAQQDKSGLPNDRFSAERPEGSISTLTIQRTEQRDSAMYRCASSPRTGGRTEAFFGQGTRLTVV.

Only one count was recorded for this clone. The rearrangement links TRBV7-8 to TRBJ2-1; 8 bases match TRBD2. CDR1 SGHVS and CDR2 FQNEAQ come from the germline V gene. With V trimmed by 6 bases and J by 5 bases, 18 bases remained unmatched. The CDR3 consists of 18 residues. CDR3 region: CASRSRGLTSATHNEQFF. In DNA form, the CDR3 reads TGTGCCAGCAGATCCCGGGGGCTGACTAGCGCCACCCACAATGAGCAGTTCTTC.

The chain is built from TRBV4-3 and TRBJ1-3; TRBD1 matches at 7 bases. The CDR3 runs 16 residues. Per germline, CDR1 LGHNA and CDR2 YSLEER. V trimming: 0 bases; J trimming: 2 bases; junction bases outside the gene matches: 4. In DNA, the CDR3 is TGCGCCAGCAGCCAAGATGACAGGGATCCTGGAAACACCATATATTTT. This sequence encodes CASSQDDRDPGNTIYF.

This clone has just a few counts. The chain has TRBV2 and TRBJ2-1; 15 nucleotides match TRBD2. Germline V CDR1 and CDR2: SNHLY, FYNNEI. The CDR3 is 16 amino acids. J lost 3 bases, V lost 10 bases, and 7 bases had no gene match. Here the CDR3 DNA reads TGTGCCAAACATAGGACTAGCGGGAGGGGCTACAATGAGCAGTTCTTC. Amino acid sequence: CAKHRTSGRGYNEQFF. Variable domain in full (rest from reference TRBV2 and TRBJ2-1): EPEVTQTPSHQVTQMGQEVILRCVPISNHLYFYWYRQILGQKVEFLVSFYNNEISEKSEIFDDQFSVERPDGSNFTLKIRSTKLEDSAMYFCAKHRTSGRGYNEQFFGPGTRLTVL.

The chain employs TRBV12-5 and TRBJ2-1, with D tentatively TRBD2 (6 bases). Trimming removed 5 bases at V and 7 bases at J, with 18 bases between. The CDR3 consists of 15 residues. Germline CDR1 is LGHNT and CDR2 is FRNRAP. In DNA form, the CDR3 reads TGTGCTAGTGGTCCCCCTTGGGAGGAGCAGAATGAGCAGTTCTTC. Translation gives CASGPPWEEQNEQFF. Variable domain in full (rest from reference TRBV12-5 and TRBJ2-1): DARVTQTPRHKVTEMGQEVTMRCQPILGHNTVFWYRQTMMQGLELLAYFRNRAPLDDSGMPKDRFSAEMPDATLATLKIQPSEPRDSAVYFCASGPPWEEQNEQFFGPGTRLTVL.

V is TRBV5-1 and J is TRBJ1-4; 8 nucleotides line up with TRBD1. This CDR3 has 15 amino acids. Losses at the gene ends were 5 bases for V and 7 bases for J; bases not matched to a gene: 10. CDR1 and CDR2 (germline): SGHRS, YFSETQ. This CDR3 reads CASSYGQGSFEKLFF. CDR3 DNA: TGCGCCAGCAGTTACGGACAGGGTAGTTTTGAAAAACTGTTTTTT.

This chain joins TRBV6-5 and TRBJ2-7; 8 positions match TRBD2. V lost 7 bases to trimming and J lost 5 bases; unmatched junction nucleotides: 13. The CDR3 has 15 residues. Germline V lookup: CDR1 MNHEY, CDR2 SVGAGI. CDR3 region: CASTRPGGGRNEQYF. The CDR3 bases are TGTGCCAGCACCAGACCGGGGGGGGGAAGGAACGAGCAGTACTTC.

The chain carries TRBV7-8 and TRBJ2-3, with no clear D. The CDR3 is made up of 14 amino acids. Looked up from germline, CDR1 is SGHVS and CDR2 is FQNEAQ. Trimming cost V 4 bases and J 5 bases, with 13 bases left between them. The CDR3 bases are TGTGCCAGCAGCTCAGACCCCAGAGGAGATACGCAGTATTTT. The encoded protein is CASSSDPRGDTQYF.

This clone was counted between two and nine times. In DNA, the CDR3 is TGTGCCAGCAGTATTTTAGCGGGAGGGCCAGGGGAGCAGTTCTTC. Protein product: CASSILAGGPGEQFF. The chain links TRBV2 to TRBJ2-1; 11 nucleotides agree with TRBD2. This CDR3 is built from 15 residues. J was trimmed by 10 bases and V by 5 bases; bases with no gene match: 10. Per the germline V gene, CDR1 is SNHLY and CDR2 is FYNNEI.

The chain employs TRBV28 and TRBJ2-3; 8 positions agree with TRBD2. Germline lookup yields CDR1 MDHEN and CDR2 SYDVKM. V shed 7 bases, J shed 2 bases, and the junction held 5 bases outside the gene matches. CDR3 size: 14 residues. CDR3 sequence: CASTGGGYTDTQYF. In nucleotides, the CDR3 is TGTGCCAGCACCGGGGGGGGATACACAGATACGCAGTATTTT. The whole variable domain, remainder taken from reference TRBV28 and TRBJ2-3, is DVKVTQSSRYLVKRTGEKVFLECVQDMDHENMFWYRQDPGLGLRLIYFSYDVKMKEKGDIPEGYSVSREKKERFSLILESASTNQTSMYLCASTGGGYTDTQYFGPGTRLTVL.

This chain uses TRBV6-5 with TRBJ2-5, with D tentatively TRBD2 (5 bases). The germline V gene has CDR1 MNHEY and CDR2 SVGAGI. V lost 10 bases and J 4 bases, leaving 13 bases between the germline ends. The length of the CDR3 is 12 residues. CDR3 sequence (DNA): TGTGCCACCTTAGTACGGGGAGAGACCCAGTACTTC. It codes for CATLVRGETQYF.

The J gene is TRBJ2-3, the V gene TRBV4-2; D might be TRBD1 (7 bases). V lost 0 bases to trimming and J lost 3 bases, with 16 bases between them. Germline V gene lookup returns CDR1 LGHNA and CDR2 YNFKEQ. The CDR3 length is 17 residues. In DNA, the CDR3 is TGTGCCAGCAGCCAAGATGAGGAGGGGGCCGGTACAGATACGCAGTATTTT. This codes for CASSQDEEGAGTDTQYF.

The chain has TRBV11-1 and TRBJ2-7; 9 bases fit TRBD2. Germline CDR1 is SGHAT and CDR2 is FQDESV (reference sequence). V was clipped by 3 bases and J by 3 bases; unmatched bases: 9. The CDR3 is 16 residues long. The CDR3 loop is CASSLTTGTSLYEQYF. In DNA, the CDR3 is TGTGCCAGCAGCTTGACAACCGGGACTAGCCTCTACGAGCAGTACTTC.

CDR3 loop: CASSSGQGSADTQYF. CDR3 in DNA: TGTGCCAGCAGCTCGGGACAGGGGTCCGCAGATACGCAGTATTTT. The chain couples TRBV5-4 to TRBJ2-3, with TRBD1 identical over 10 bases. CDR1 SGHNT and CDR2 YYREEE come from the germline V gene (reference sequence). This CDR3 spans 15 amino acids. Trimming removed 3 bases from V and 4 bases from J; junction bases left unmatched: 5.

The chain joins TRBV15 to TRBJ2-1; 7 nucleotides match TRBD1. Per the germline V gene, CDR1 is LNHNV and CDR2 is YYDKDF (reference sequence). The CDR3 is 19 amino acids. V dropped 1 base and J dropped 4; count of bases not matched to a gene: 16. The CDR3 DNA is TGTGCCACCAGCAGAGGCGATACAACCGGGACAGACTCTTACAATGAGCAGTTCTTC. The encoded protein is CATSRGDTTGTDSYNEQFF. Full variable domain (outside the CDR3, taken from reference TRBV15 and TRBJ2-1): DAMVIQNPRYQVTQFGKPVTLSCSQTLNHNVMYWYQQKSSQAPKLLFHYYDKDFNNEADTPDNFQSRRPNTSFCFLDIRSPGLGDTAMYLCATSRGDTTGTDSYNEQFFGPGTRLTVL.

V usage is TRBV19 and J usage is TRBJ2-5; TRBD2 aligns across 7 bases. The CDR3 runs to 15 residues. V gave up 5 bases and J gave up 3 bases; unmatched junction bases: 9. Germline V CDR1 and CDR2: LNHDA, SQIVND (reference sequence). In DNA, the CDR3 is TGTGCCAGTAGTCCTACCGGGACTAACAAAGAGACCCAGTACTTC. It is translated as CASSPTGTNKETQYF.

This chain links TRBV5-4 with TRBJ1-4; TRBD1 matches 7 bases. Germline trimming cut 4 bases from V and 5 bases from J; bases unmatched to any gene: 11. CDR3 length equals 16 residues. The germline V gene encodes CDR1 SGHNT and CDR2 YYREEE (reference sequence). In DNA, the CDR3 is TGTGCCAGCAGCCCGACAGGGCCGGGGGAAAATGAAAAACTGTTTTTT. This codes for CASSPTGPGENEKLFF. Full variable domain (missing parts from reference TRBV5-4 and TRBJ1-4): ETGVTQSPTHLIKTRGQQVTLRCSSQSGHNTVSWYQQALGQGPQFIFQYYREEENGRGNFPPRFSGLQFPNYSSELNVNALELDDSALYLCASSPTGPGENEKLFFGSGTQLSVL.

The DNA of the CDR3 is TGTGCCTGGAGTGTTGAGGCCCCGGGACAGTGGTTCTACGAGCAGTACTTC. This translates into CAWSVEAPGQWFYEQYF. The chain employs TRBV30 and TRBJ2-7; TRBD1 matches 7 bases. In germline, CDR1 is GTSNPN, CDR2 SVGIG (reference sequence). V gave up 0 bases and J gave up 3 bases; unmatched junction bases: 14. The CDR3 extends over 17 amino acids.

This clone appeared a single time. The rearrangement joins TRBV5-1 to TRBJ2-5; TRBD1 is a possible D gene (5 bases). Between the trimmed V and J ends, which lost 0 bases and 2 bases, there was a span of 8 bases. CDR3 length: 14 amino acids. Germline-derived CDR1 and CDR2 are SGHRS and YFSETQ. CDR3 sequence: CASSLGAGQETQYF. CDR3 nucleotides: TGCGCCAGCAGCTTGGGCGCAGGGCAAGAGACCCAGTACTTC. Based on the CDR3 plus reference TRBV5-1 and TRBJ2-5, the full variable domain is KAGVTQTPRYLIKTRGQQVTLSCSPISGHRSVSWYQQTPGQGLQFLFEYFSETQRNKGNFPGRFSGRQFSNSRSEMNVSTLELGDSALYLCASSLGAGQETQYFGPGTRLLVL.

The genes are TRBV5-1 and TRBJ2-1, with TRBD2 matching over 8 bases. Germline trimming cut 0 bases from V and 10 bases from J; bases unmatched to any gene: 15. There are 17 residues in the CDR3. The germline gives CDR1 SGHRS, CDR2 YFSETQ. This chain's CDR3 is CASSLEGPRGGGSEQFF. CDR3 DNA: TGCGCCAGCAGCTTGGAAGGGCCTCGGGGGGGCGGGAGCGAGCAGTTCTTC.

The CDR3 loop reads CASTTGECTDTQYF. The DNA for the CDR3 is TGCGCCAGTACGACAGGGGAATGCACAGATACGCAGTATTTT. This rearrangement joins TRBV5-1 to TRBJ2-3, with 8 bases fitting TRBD1. The CDR3 spans 14 residues. J was trimmed by 1 base and V by 8 bases; bases with no gene match: 6. CDR1 is SGHRS, CDR2 YFSETQ, per germline.

CDR3 in amino acids: CASSPVRSGNTEAFF. CDR3 nucleotide sequence: TGTGCCAGCAGTCCGGTGAGGTCCGGGAACACTGAAGCTTTCTTT. The chain uses TRBV28 and TRBJ1-1; no firm D call. V lost 5 bases and J lost 1, with 14 bases in between. The CDR3 is 15 residues long. Germline-derived CDR1 and CDR2 are MDHEN and SYDVKM.

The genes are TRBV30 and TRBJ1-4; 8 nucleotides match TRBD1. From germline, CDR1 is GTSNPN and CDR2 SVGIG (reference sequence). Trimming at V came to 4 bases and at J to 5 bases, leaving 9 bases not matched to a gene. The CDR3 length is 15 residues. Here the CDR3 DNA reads TGTGCCTGGACCGTGGAGGGACAGGTCAATGAAAAACTGTTTTTT. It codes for CAWTVEGQVNEKLFF.

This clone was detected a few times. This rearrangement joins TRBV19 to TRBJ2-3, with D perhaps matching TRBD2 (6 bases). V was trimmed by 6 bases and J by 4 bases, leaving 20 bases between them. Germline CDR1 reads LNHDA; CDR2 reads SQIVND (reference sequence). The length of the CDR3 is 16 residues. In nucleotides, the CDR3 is TGTGCCAGTAGCACCTCCTTGACTAGTCGCCCAGATACGCAGTATTTT. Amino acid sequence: CASSTSLTSRPDTQYF. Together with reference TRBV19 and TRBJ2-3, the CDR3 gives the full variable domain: DGGITQSPKYLFRKEGQNVTLSCEQNLNHDAMYWYRQDPGQGLRLIYYSQIVNDFQKGDIAEGYSVSREKKESFPLTVTSAQKNPTAFYLCASSTSLTSRPDTQYFGPGTRLTVL.

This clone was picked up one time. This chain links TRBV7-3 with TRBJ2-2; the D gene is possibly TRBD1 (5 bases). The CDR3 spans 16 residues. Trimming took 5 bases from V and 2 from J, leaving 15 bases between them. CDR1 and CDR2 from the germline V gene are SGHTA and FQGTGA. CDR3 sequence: CASSLGPAFNTGELFF. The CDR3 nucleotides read TGTGCCAGCAGCCTGGGGCCGGCGTTCAACACCGGGGAGCTGTTTTTT.